Following are 30 T cell receptor beta chains from one sample sequenced in a study of cytomegalovirus exposure and HLA in healthy donors. Produced via immunoSEQ multiplex PCR; TCRdb's table is partial and in-frame only. The sample has about 260,000 clones; 90% are singletons. The specimen sequenced was PBMCs. The receptors come from a woman aged 25 to 39 in good health and CMV-seronegative.

The chain employs TRBV2 and TRBJ1-2; D gene ambiguous. The CDR3 has 15 residues. V was trimmed by 2 bases and J by 1 base, leaving 11 bases between them. Germline CDR1 SNHLY, CDR2 FYNNEI. CDR3 sequence: CASSELGVGNYGYTF. The CDR3, as DNA: TGTGCCAGCAGTGAACTAGGCGTGGGTAACTATGGCTACACCTTC.

The V gene is TRBV11-2, the J gene TRBJ2-5; no clear D. V was trimmed by 0 bases and J by 4 bases, leaving 6 bases between them. CDR1 is SGHAT and CDR2 is FQNNGV in the germline V gene. The CDR3 runs 13 residues. CDR3 residues: CASSLEGLETQYF. The CDR3 DNA follows: TGTGCCAGCAGCTTAGAAGGGTTAGAGACCCAGTACTTC.

The chain carries TRBV7-2 and TRBJ1-2; possible D gene TRBD1, 5 bases. Trimming removed 1 base from V and 8 bases from J, with 17 bases in between. The CDR3 is made up of 15 amino acids. Germline V CDR1 and CDR2: SGHTA, FQGNSA. The CDR3 DNA reads TGTGCCAGCAGCTTAGTAGAGGCCTCAGGGAGGGGCTACACCTTC. It specifies CASSLVEASGRGYTF.

J is TRBJ2-7 and V is TRBV6-5; TRBD2 matches at 7 bases. The V gene end was trimmed by 5 bases and the J gene end by 3 bases; junction bases not matched to a gene: 4. The V gene's germline CDR1 is MNHEY and CDR2 SVGAGI. CDR3 length equals 13 residues. The chain's CDR3 is CASSPAGVYEQYF. CDR3 nucleotide sequence: TGTGCCAGCAGTCCGGCGGGAGTCTACGAGCAGTACTTC.

This clone was observed a single time. This chain joins TRBV7-6 and TRBJ2-1; tentatively, D is TRBD2 (6 bases). This CDR3 has 15 residues. Germline V lookup: CDR1 SGHVS, CDR2 FNYEAQ. Trimming removed 5 bases at V and 5 bases at J, with 16 bases between. The CDR3 bases are TGTGCCAGCAGCCGGACGCCCGGGGAGGACAATGAGCAGTTCTTC. Protein sequence: CASSRTPGEDNEQFF.

The J gene is TRBJ2-2, the V gene TRBV6-5; D not certain. The CDR3 length is 13 residues. V gave up 7 bases and J gave up 1 base, with 7 bases separating them. In germline, CDR1 is MNHEY, CDR2 SVGAGI. CDR3 residues: CASIPRNTGELFF. CDR3 nucleotides: TGTGCCAGCATTCCGAGGAACACCGGGGAGCTGTTTTTT.

The rearrangement links TRBV12-5 to TRBJ2-1; 10 bases are shared with TRBD2. The CDR3 loop spans 18 amino acids. J gave up 6 bases and V 6 bases, and 17 bases lay outside the gene matches. CDR1 is LGHNT, CDR2 FRNRAP, per germline. CDR3: CASGTSPAGGFGSNEQFF. Here the CDR3 DNA reads TGTGCTAGTGGCACTTCCCCAGCGGGAGGGTTCGGGAGCAATGAGCAGTTCTTC.

The chain carries TRBV28 and TRBJ1-5; weak D call: TRBD1 (5 bases). Germline V gives CDR1 MDHEN, CDR2 SYDVKM. This CDR3 spans 14 amino acids. Trimming removed 6 bases at V and 3 bases at J, with 12 bases between. The DNA for the CDR3 is TGTGCCAGCAGCAAAGACAGAATCAATCAGCCCCAGCATTTT. This sequence encodes CASSKDRINQPQHF.

The chain carries TRBV23-1 and TRBJ2-1; D gene uncertain. TRBV23-1 has ORF status, its function being uncertain. V shed 5 bases and J shed 5 bases, with 10 bases lying between them. The CDR3 runs to 13 residues. CDR3 sequence (DNA): TGCGCCAGCAGTGGGCCCCACCACAATGAGCAGTTCTTC. It translates to CASSGPHHNEQFF.

The V and J genes are TRBV9 and TRBJ2-2, with a tentative D call TRBD2 (6 bases). V was cut by 0 bases and J by 7 bases, with 7 bases left in between. The CDR3 has 13 residues. The germline gives CDR1 SGDLS, CDR2 YYNGEE. The CDR3 region has the DNA TGTGCCAGCAGCGTAGTGGGACTCGGGGAGCTGTTTTTT. This translates into CASSVVGLGELFF.

The CDR3 here is CASSRQWRLAGGPPDTQYF. The CDR3 DNA reads as TGTGCCAGCAGTAGGCAATGGAGGCTAGCGGGAGGGCCACCAGATACGCAGTATTTT. V and J are TRBV27 and TRBJ2-3; the match to TRBD2 covers 12 bases. CDR1 is MNHEY and CDR2 is SMNVEV in the germline V gene (reference sequence). Unmatched junction bases numbered 16, after V lost 5 bases and J lost 4 bases. This CDR3 comprises 19 residues.

This clone was picked up a small number of times. The J gene is TRBJ2-2, the V gene TRBV5-1, with 9 bases that match TRBD2. This CDR3 spans 16 amino acids. CDR1 and CDR2 (germline): SGHRS, YFSETQ. Trimming at V came to 0 bases and at J to 4 bases, leaving 4 bases not matched to a gene. DNA for the CDR3: TGCGCCAGCAGCTTGGACCTAGCGGGAATCACCGGGGAGCTGTTTTTT. Residues: CASSLDLAGITGELFF.

V and J are TRBV2 and TRBJ2-5, with a possible D match to TRBD1 (5 bases). V lost 6 bases to trimming and J lost 5 bases, with 22 bases between them. The CDR3 loop spans 16 amino acids. Germline loops: CDR1 SNHLY, CDR2 FYNNEI. The CDR3 reads CASSPRTSPTSETQYF. CDR3 nucleotide sequence: TGTGCCAGCAGCCCCAGGACAAGTCCAACTTCGGAGACCCAGTACTTC.

This clone was seen only once. The gene calls are TRBV5-1 and TRBJ2-7; D gene uncertain. Germline lookup yields CDR1 SGHRS and CDR2 YFSETQ. V was trimmed by 1 base and J by 2 bases, leaving 7 bases between them. The CDR3 has 13 amino acids. The CDR3 DNA reads TGCGCCAGCAGCTTGTCCTCTACCTACGAGCAGTACTTC. Translation gives CASSLSSTYEQYF.

The V gene is TRBV4-2, the J gene TRBJ2-3; the match to TRBD2 covers 11 bases. V lost 6 bases, J lost 0 bases, and 5 bases stayed unmatched. The CDR3 sequence is 16 residues long. CDR1 LGHNA and CDR2 YNFKEQ come from the germline V gene. This CDR3 is CASSPTSGTSTDTQYF. CDR3 DNA sequence: TGTGCCAGCAGTCCGACTAGCGGGACTAGCACAGATACGCAGTATTTT.

The V and J genes are TRBV13 and TRBJ2-3; 8 bases are a match to TRBD2. V dropped 2 bases and J dropped 3; count of bases not matched to a gene: 4. The CDR3 contains 15 residues. Germline-derived CDR1 and CDR2 are PRHDT and FYEKMQ (reference sequence). CDR3 DNA sequence: TGTGCCAGCAGCTTACCTACTAGCGGTACAGATACGCAGTATTTT. Encoded protein: CASSLPTSGTDTQYF.

Note on this clone: Other DNA sequences in the sample encode the same CDR3. This chain connects TRBV4-3 to TRBJ2-1; no clear D gene. The CDR3 consists of 13 residues. Germline lookup yields CDR1 LGHNA and CDR2 YSLEER. The V and J ends lost 1 base and 5 bases respectively, with 6 bases between them. CDR3 DNA: TGCGCCAGCAGCCAAGGACCTAACAATGAGCAGTTCTTC. Its protein product is CASSQGPNNEQFF.

This clone has just one count. The chain carries TRBV6-5 and TRBJ2-7; D possibly corresponds to TRBD1 (6 bases). V lost 6 bases to trimming and J lost 3 bases, with 6 bases between them. CDR1 and CDR2 (germline): MNHEY, SVGAGI. This CDR3 comprises 11 residues. The CDR3 DNA reads as TGTGCCAGCAGACAGGGCTACGAGCAGTACTTC. This codes for CASRQGYEQYF.

The chain has TRBV6-6 and TRBJ1-1; TRBD1 matches at 8 bases. V trimming: 0 bases; J trimming: 9 bases; junction bases outside the gene matches: 3. The CDR3 consists of 13 residues. Per the germline V gene, CDR1 is MNHNY and CDR2 is SVGAGI (reference sequence). Here the CDR3 DNA reads TGTGCCAGCAGTTACTCCTCCAGGGGGCAAGCTTTCTTT. It translates to CASSYSSRGQAFF.

The chain uses TRBV19 and TRBJ2-7; 8 bases match TRBD1. The CDR3 extends over 15 amino acids. Germline values: CDR1 LNHDA, CDR2 SQIVND (reference sequence). V was pared by 3 bases and J by 3 bases, with 7 bases of the junction left unmatched. In DNA form, the CDR3 reads TGTGCCAGTAGTATGGGGACAGGTAGACTCTACGAGCAGTACTTC. Encoded protein: CASSMGTGRLYEQYF.

The chain recombines TRBV9 with TRBJ2-1, with D possibly being TRBD1 or TRBD2 (5 bases each). The V and J ends lost 4 bases and 0 bases respectively, with 20 bases between them. The CDR3 is 18 residues long. The germline V gene encodes CDR1 SGDLS and CDR2 YYNGEE. CDR3 nucleotides: TGTGCCAGCAGCCTCCCCCGCCGGGGCGGGTACTCCTACAATGAGCAGTTCTTC. Translating gives CASSLPRRGGYSYNEQFF.

This clone appeared a single time. The chain joins TRBV7-3 to TRBJ2-3, with D possibly matching TRBD2 (6 bases). Germline V gene sequence: CDR1 SGHTA, CDR2 FQGTGA. This CDR3 comprises 16 residues. The V gene lost 5 bases and the J gene lost 4 bases, with 19 bases spanning the gap. The CDR3 is CASSPYPTSLADTQYF. CDR3 bases: TGTGCCAGCAGCCCCTACCCAACTAGCTTAGCAGATACGCAGTATTTT. Together with reference TRBV7-3 and TRBJ2-3, the CDR3 gives the full variable domain: GAGVSQTPSNKVTEKGKYVELRCDPISGHTALYWYRQSLGQGPEFLIYFQGTGAADDSGLPNDRFFAVRPEGSVSTLKIQRTERGDSAVYLCASSPYPTSLADTQYFGPGTRLTVL.

The gene calls are TRBV28 and TRBJ2-7; the match to TRBD1 covers 9 bases. After removal of 6 bases from V and 3 bases from J, the junction contained 12 bases not matched to a gene. The CDR3 sequence is 16 residues long. Germline CDR1 MDHEN, CDR2 SYDVKM. The CDR3 DNA reads as TGTGCCAGCAGACCGATAACAGGGGGCCTTCTCTACGAGCAGTACTTC. This sequence encodes CASRPITGGLLYEQYF.

V and J are TRBV5-5 and TRBJ1-4; tentative D call: TRBD1 (5 bases). V was shortened by 2 bases and J by 7 bases, with 12 bases between the two germline ends. Germline V gene data show CDR1 as SGHKS and CDR2 as YYEKEE (reference sequence). The CDR3 contains 14 residues. The CDR3 loop reads CASSFGQGFEKLFF. The CDR3 nucleotides are TGTGCCAGCAGCTTTGGCCAGGGATTTGAAAAACTGTTTTTT.

The chain employs TRBV18 and TRBJ1-2; D not resolved. The CDR3 contains 15 residues. The germline gives CDR1 KGHSH, CDR2 LQKENI. Trimming cost V 2 bases and J 4 bases, with 14 bases left between them. The CDR3 nucleotides are TGTGCCAGCTCACCAATAGACGGGCAGCTCTATGGCTACACCTTC. Its protein is CASSPIDGQLYGYTF.

The rearrangement links TRBV13 to TRBJ2-7; TRBD1 matches at 7 bases. The CDR3 covers 15 residues. V lost 0 bases to trimming and J lost 3 bases; unmatched junction nucleotides: 5. The germline V gene has CDR1 PRHDT and CDR2 FYEKMQ (reference sequence). The CDR3 loop is CASSLGTGTDYEQYF. The DNA for the CDR3 is TGTGCCAGCAGCTTAGGGACCGGGACAGACTACGAGCAGTACTTC. Together with reference TRBV13 and TRBJ2-7, the CDR3 gives the full variable domain: AAGVIQSPRHLIKEKRETATLKCYPIPRHDTVYWYQQGPGQDPQFLISFYEKMQSDKGSIPDRFSAQQFSDYHSELNMSSLELGDSALYFCASSLGTGTDYEQYFGPGTRLTVT.

The chain employs TRBV6-6 and TRBJ1-1; D gene unclear. Trimming shortened V by 5 bases and J by 1 base, and 8 bases separated the two germline ends. CDR1 and CDR2 (germline): MNHNY, SVGAGI (reference sequence). The CDR3 covers 13 residues. CDR3 protein: CASSASGNTEAFF. The CDR3 nucleotides are TGTGCCAGCAGTGCTTCTGGGAACACTGAAGCTTTCTTT.

On this clone itself: The sample contains more than one DNA sequence encoding this CDR3. The genes are TRBV9 and TRBJ2-7; possibly TRBD1 for D (5 bases). Germline lookup yields CDR1 SGDLS and CDR2 YYNGEE. V was shortened by 3 bases and J by 2 bases, with 9 bases between the two germline ends. The CDR3 runs 13 residues. The CDR3 coding sequence is TGTGCCAGCAGCGGGCAGGGTGCCTACGAGCAGTACTTC. Encoded protein: CASSGQGAYEQYF. Drawing the rest from reference TRBV9 and TRBJ2-7, the complete variable domain is DSGVTQTPKHLITATGQRVTLRCSPRSGDLSVYWYQQSLDQGLQFLIQYYNGEERAKGNILERFSAQQFPDLHSELNLSSLELGDSALYFCASSGQGAYEQYFGPGTRLTVT.

This clone appeared a single time. This sequence joins TRBV2 and TRBJ2-7, with D unresolved. Per germline, CDR1 SNHLY and CDR2 FYNNEI. The CDR3 totals 16 residues. The V end lost 4 bases, the J end lost 0 bases, and 16 bases lay between the germline ends. This CDR3 is CASSGELWADSYEQYF. In nucleotides, the CDR3 is TGTGCCAGCAGTGGGGAACTGTGGGCGGACTCCTACGAGCAGTACTTC.

V gene TRBV6-1 combines with J gene TRBJ1-5; maybe TRBD1 (5 bases). V was shortened by 2 bases and J by 0 bases, with 20 bases between the two germline ends. Germline lookup yields CDR1 MNHNS and CDR2 SASEGT. The CDR3 totals 19 residues. The CDR3 DNA reads as TGTGCCAGCAGTGAAAGGCGTGGGCGGGACCGACATAGCAATCAGCCCCAGCATTTT. Translation gives CASSERRGRDRHSNQPQHF.